A single sample gave rise to the 28 T cell receptor beta chains below, sequenced in a study of OX40 agonist ivuxolimab in advanced cancers. Here immunoSEQ multiplex PCR was the method, and the copy in TCRdb shows in-frame clones only, minus some. The sample holds some 35,000 clones, about 83% seen once. Here the sequenced sample was CD4+ or CD8+ T cells sorted from blood, taken in a trial of the OX40 agonist ivuxolimab. The receptor set was obtained from an adult with an advanced solid tumor such as melanoma, head and neck, liver or kidney cancer.

The chain recombines TRBV4-1 with TRBJ2-7, with 10 bases identical to TRBD1. J lost 6 bases, V lost 2 bases, and 10 bases had no gene match. The germline gives CDR1 MGHRA, CDR2 YSYEKL. CDR3 length equals 16 residues. CDR3 nucleotide sequence: TGCGCCAGCAGCCAACCCCCGGGACAGGGGTCTATCGAGCAGTACTTC. This codes for CASSQPPGQGSIEQYF.

In DNA form, the CDR3 reads TGTGCCAGCAGCTTAGGTCCCGGGGAGCTGTTTTTT. Its protein product is CASSLGPGELFF. The rearrangement joins TRBV7-3 to TRBJ2-2; D uncertain. The V gene's germline CDR1 is SGHTA and CDR2 FQGTGA. There are 12 residues in the CDR3. Trimming stripped 2 bases from V and 6 bases from J, with 4 bases between.

The rearrangement joins TRBV7-8 to TRBJ2-1, with 12 bases lining up with TRBD2. In germline, CDR1 is SGHVS, CDR2 FQNEAQ. Trimming removed 5 bases from V and 5 bases from J; junction bases left unmatched: 7. The CDR3 is 16 amino acids. The CDR3 region is CASSRRTSGNHNEQFF. CDR3 sequence (DNA): TGTGCCAGCAGCCGTAGGACTAGCGGGAACCACAATGAGCAGTTCTTC. The full variable domain, in which reference TRBV7-8 and TRBJ2-1 provide the parts outside the CDR3, is GAGVSQSPRYKVAKRGQDVALRCDPISGHVSLFWYQQALGQGPEFLTYFQNEAQLDKSGLPSDRFFAERPEGSVSTLKIQRTQQEDSAVYLCASSRRTSGNHNEQFFGPGTRLTVL.

For the CDR3, the DNA is TGTGCCAGCAGCTTCCGGGGGACAGGCACAACTAATGAAAAACTGTTTTTT. This codes for CASSFRGTGTTNEKLFF. The chain joins TRBV5-6 to TRBJ1-4; 8 bases match TRBD1. Trimming at V came to 2 bases and at J to 0 bases, leaving 6 bases not matched to a gene. This CDR3 has 17 amino acids. Per germline, CDR1 SGHDT and CDR2 YYEEEE.

The rearrangement joins TRBV28 to TRBJ2-2; the match to TRBD1 covers 10 bases. V trimming: 4 bases; J trimming: 5 bases; junction bases outside the gene matches: 4. CDR1 is MDHEN, CDR2 SYDVKM, per germline. The CDR3 contains 15 residues. The CDR3 spells CASSSWTGGTGELFF. The CDR3 nucleotides are TGTGCCAGCAGTTCCTGGACAGGGGGGACCGGGGAGCTGTTTTTT.

The chain combines TRBV28 with TRBJ1-5; tentative D call: TRBD1 (5 bases). In germline, CDR1 is MDHEN, CDR2 SYDVKM. The CDR3 extends over 14 amino acids. Between the trimmed V and J ends, which lost 1 base and 6 bases, there was a span of 10 bases. CDR3 bases: TGTGCCAGCAGTTTATCTTTGGGGGTTCAGCCCCAGCATTTT. It encodes CASSLSLGVQPQHF.

This rearrangement joins TRBV7-3 to TRBJ2-1; TRBD2 matches at 7 bases. The CDR3 consists of 13 residues. V was pared by 1 base and J by 9 bases, with 3 bases of the junction left unmatched. Per the germline V gene, CDR1 is SGHTA and CDR2 is FQGTGA. Here the CDR3 DNA reads TGTGCCAGCAGCTTAAGTAGCGGGTTTGAGCAGTTCTTC. It encodes CASSLSSGFEQFF.

The CDR3 sequence: CAISPSGLSYEQYF. The CDR3 nucleotides read TGTGCCATCAGCCCATCGGGACTGTCCTACGAGCAGTACTTC. The genes are TRBV10-3 and TRBJ2-7; possible D gene TRBD2, 6 bases. The V gene lost 6 bases and the J gene lost 1 base, with 13 bases spanning the gap. The CDR3 loop spans 14 amino acids. The germline gives CDR1 ENHRY, CDR2 SYGVKD.

V usage is TRBV19 and J usage is TRBJ1-1; 8 nucleotides line up with TRBD1. V shed 4 bases and J 0 bases; nucleotides not matched to a gene: 4. CDR1 is LNHDA, CDR2 SQIVND, per germline (reference sequence). The CDR3 is 15 amino acids. In nucleotides, the CDR3 is TGTGCCAGTAGTACGGGGACAGGAGTGAACACTGAAGCTTTCTTT. It encodes CASSTGTGVNTEAFF.

This clone appeared a few times. This chain links TRBV4-3 with TRBJ2-7, with 9 positions matching TRBD1. Looked up from germline, CDR1 is LGHNA and CDR2 is YSLEER. The length of the CDR3 is 14 residues. With 3 bases clipped from V and 5 bases from J, the junction kept 5 bases outside the gene matches. CDR3 residues: CASSQGQGKHEQYF. The CDR3 region has the DNA TGCGCCAGCAGCCAGGGACAGGGTAAACACGAGCAGTACTTC.

The chain joins TRBV28 to TRBJ1-1; 8 positions match TRBD1. Trimming removed 0 bases from V and 3 bases from J; junction bases left unmatched: 3. Germline V lookup: CDR1 MDHEN, CDR2 SYDVKM. This CDR3 region has 15 residues. The CDR3 protein is CASSLWTGEDTEAFF. CDR3 in DNA: TGTGCCAGCAGTTTATGGACAGGGGAGGACACTGAAGCTTTCTTT.

This clone has just a few counts. CDR3 DNA sequence: TGCGCCAGCAGCCTCCGAGGGGGGGGATCTAGCACAGATACGCAGTATTTT. Residues: CASSLRGGGSSTDTQYF. The chain links TRBV5-1 to TRBJ2-3; D may be TRBD2 (7 bases). The CDR3 is made up of 17 amino acids. Trimming cost V 4 bases and J 0 bases, with 18 bases left between them. From germline, CDR1 is SGHRS and CDR2 YFSETQ.

This rearrangement joins TRBV28 to TRBJ1-5; D gene ambiguous. Germline V CDR1 and CDR2: MDHEN, SYDVKM. There are 15 residues in the CDR3. Trimming pared 6 bases from V and 0 bases from J, leaving 12 bases between. CDR3 sequence: CASSPPWVSNQPQHF. CDR3 nucleotide sequence: TGTGCCAGCAGCCCGCCGTGGGTTAGCAATCAGCCCCAGCATTTT.

About this clone itself: Different DNA sequences within this sample yield the same CDR3. This chain joins TRBV27 and TRBJ1-2, with D hard to call. The CDR3 runs 11 residues. Germline values: CDR1 MNHEY, CDR2 SMNVEV (reference sequence). Trimming removed 4 bases from V and 4 bases from J, with 4 bases in between. The DNA for the CDR3 is TGTGCCAGCAGTTCGGGCTATGGCTACACCTTC. Translation: CASSSGYGYTF.

The chain combines TRBV20-1 with TRBJ1-2; TRBD1 aligns across 7 bases. The V and J ends lost 5 bases and 6 bases, in that order; junction bases with no gene match: 3. CDR1 is DFQATT and CDR2 is SNEGSKA in the germline V gene (reference sequence). This CDR3 has 11 residues. CDR3 sequence (DNA): TGCAGTGCTCAACAGGGGCATGGCTACACCTTC. It codes for CSAQQGHGYTF.

V is TRBV11-3 and J is TRBJ1-2; perhaps TRBD1 as D (5 bases). Between the trimmed V and J ends, which lost 0 bases and 8 bases, there was a span of 10 bases. CDR3 length: 13 amino acids. Germline assignment: CDR1 SGHNT and CDR2 YENEEA. The CDR3 loop is CASSLEVGRGYTF. DNA for the CDR3: TGTGCCAGCAGCTTAGAGGTGGGGCGAGGCTACACCTTC.

This clone is medium-sized in the sample. The chain has TRBV7-2 and TRBJ1-2; TRBD1 aligns across 8 bases. Germline V gives CDR1 SGHTA, CDR2 FQGNSA. Trimming at V came to 3 bases and at J to 2 bases, leaving 5 bases not matched to a gene. This CDR3 contains 15 residues. CDR3 coding DNA: TGTGCCAGCAGCTTTATTGCAGGGGGCAACTATGGCTACACCTTC. Its translation is CASSFIAGGNYGYTF. Using reference TRBV7-2 and TRBJ1-2 for the parts outside the CDR3, the full variable domain is GAGVSQSPSNKVTEKGKDVELRCDPISGHTALYWYRQSLGQGLEFLIYFQGNSAPDKSGLPSDRFSAERTGGSVSTLTIQRTQQEDSAVYLCASSFIAGGNYGYTFGSGTRLTVV.

The chain employs TRBV7-2 and TRBJ2-7, with 9 bases aligning to TRBD1. Trimming removed 6 bases from V and 4 bases from J; junction bases left unmatched: 13. The germline V gene has CDR1 SGHTA and CDR2 FQGNSA. There are 16 residues in the CDR3. The CDR3: CASRLISGTGWYEQYF. The CDR3 DNA sequence: TGTGCCAGCAGACTAATCTCCGGGACAGGGTGGTACGAGCAGTACTTC.

The V and J genes are TRBV7-9 and TRBJ2-1, with D unclear. The ends were cut back, 7 bases at V and 7 bases at J, with 14 bases in the middle. Germline V gives CDR1 SEHNR, CDR2 FQNEAQ (reference sequence). This CDR3 comprises 13 residues. The CDR3 region is CASIRLGGNEQFF. In DNA, the CDR3 is TGTGCCAGCATCAGGTTGGGCGGAAATGAGCAGTTCTTC.

Sample share makes this clone medium-sized. The gene calls are TRBV5-8 and TRBJ2-7; D is perhaps TRBD2 (5 bases). This CDR3 spans 14 amino acids. From germline, CDR1 is SGHTS and CDR2 YDEGEE. The V end lost 2 bases, the J end lost 1 base, and 10 bases lay between the germline ends. The CDR3 spells CASSFSRRSYEQYF. The CDR3 DNA reads TGTGCCAGCAGCTTCAGCCGGAGGTCCTACGAGCAGTACTTC.

This clone occurred once. The chain recombines TRBV7-2 with TRBJ2-3, with D unresolved. V shed 5 bases and J shed 1 base, with 19 bases lying between them. Germline V gene sequence: CDR1 SGHTA, CDR2 FQGNSA. This CDR3 has 17 amino acids. For the CDR3, the DNA is TGTGCCAGCAGCCCACATAGGGTTGATATGCGCACAGATACGCAGTATTTT. Protein product: CASSPHRVDMRTDTQYF.

This rearrangement joins TRBV30 to TRBJ1-5, with D possibly being TRBD1 (5 bases). V dropped 0 bases and J dropped 4 bases, with 10 bases sitting between them. CDR1 is GTSNPN, CDR2 SVGIG, per germline (reference sequence). The CDR3 runs to 14 residues. CDR3 DNA sequence: TGTGCCTGGAGTGTAGAGGCAGGGAATCAGCCCCAGCATTTT. It specifies CAWSVEAGNQPQHF.

The CDR3 DNA reads TGTGCCAGCCGCGACGGGTCCTACAATGAGCAGTTCTTC. As protein: CASRDGSYNEQFF. This chain connects TRBV18 to TRBJ2-1; the D is unclear. The germline V and J ends were trimmed by 8 bases and 1 base, with 9 bases remaining between them. The CDR3 spans 13 residues. Germline-derived CDR1 and CDR2 are KGHSH and LQKENI. Drawing the rest from reference TRBV18 and TRBJ2-1, the complete variable domain is NAGVMQNPRHLVRRRGQEARLRCSPMKGHSHVYWYRQLPEEGLKFMVYLQKENIIDESGMPKERFSAEFPKEGPSILRIQQVVRGDSAAYFCASRDGSYNEQFFGPGTRLTVL.

This chain joins TRBV2 and TRBJ2-1; 11 bases match TRBD2. The CDR3 consists of 19 residues. The germline V gene encodes CDR1 SNHLY and CDR2 FYNNEI. J was trimmed by 0 bases and V by 6 bases; bases with no gene match: 13. CDR3 region: CASSGRGTSGPSSYNEQFF. DNA of the CDR3: TGTGCCAGCAGCGGGAGGGGGACTAGCGGTCCGAGCTCCTACAATGAGCAGTTCTTC.

The chain recombines TRBV5-6 with TRBJ1-1; D remains unclear. The V gene lost 1 base and the J gene lost 6 bases, with 10 bases spanning the gap. There are 13 residues in the CDR3. Germline CDR1 reads SGHDT; CDR2 reads YYEEEE. CDR3 loop: CASSLRVGAEAFF. The CDR3 DNA reads TGTGCCAGCAGCTTGAGGGTCGGGGCTGAAGCTTTCTTT.

The sample holds one count of this clone. V and J are TRBV30 and TRBJ1-1; TRBD1 might be the D (6 bases). V shed 3 bases and J shed 1 base, with 12 bases lying between them. From germline, CDR1 is GTSNPN and CDR2 SVGIG (reference sequence). The CDR3 runs to 14 residues. The CDR3 spells CAWRFSGANTEAFF. The DNA of the CDR3 is TGTGCCTGGAGATTTTCAGGGGCGAACACTGAAGCTTTCTTT.

The chain carries TRBV6-5 and TRBJ1-1; D unclear. Germline CDR1 MNHEY, CDR2 SVGAGI. The CDR3 extends over 13 amino acids. Trimming removed 5 bases from V and 3 bases from J, with 10 bases in between. This CDR3 is CASSPGRHTEAFF. Here the CDR3 DNA reads TGTGCCAGCAGTCCCGGACGGCACACTGAAGCTTTCTTT.

This chain joins TRBV19 and TRBJ2-2; D might be TRBD1 or TRBD2, each matching 5 bases. The CDR3 is 17 residues long. Looked up from germline, CDR1 is LNHDA and CDR2 is SQIVND (reference sequence). V was trimmed by 3 bases and J by 7 bases, leaving 21 bases between them. The CDR3 DNA is TGTGCCAGTAGTATCCCCCGGGACGCACTAACAGGCGGGGAGCTGTTTTTT. Its translation: CASSIPRDALTGGELFF.